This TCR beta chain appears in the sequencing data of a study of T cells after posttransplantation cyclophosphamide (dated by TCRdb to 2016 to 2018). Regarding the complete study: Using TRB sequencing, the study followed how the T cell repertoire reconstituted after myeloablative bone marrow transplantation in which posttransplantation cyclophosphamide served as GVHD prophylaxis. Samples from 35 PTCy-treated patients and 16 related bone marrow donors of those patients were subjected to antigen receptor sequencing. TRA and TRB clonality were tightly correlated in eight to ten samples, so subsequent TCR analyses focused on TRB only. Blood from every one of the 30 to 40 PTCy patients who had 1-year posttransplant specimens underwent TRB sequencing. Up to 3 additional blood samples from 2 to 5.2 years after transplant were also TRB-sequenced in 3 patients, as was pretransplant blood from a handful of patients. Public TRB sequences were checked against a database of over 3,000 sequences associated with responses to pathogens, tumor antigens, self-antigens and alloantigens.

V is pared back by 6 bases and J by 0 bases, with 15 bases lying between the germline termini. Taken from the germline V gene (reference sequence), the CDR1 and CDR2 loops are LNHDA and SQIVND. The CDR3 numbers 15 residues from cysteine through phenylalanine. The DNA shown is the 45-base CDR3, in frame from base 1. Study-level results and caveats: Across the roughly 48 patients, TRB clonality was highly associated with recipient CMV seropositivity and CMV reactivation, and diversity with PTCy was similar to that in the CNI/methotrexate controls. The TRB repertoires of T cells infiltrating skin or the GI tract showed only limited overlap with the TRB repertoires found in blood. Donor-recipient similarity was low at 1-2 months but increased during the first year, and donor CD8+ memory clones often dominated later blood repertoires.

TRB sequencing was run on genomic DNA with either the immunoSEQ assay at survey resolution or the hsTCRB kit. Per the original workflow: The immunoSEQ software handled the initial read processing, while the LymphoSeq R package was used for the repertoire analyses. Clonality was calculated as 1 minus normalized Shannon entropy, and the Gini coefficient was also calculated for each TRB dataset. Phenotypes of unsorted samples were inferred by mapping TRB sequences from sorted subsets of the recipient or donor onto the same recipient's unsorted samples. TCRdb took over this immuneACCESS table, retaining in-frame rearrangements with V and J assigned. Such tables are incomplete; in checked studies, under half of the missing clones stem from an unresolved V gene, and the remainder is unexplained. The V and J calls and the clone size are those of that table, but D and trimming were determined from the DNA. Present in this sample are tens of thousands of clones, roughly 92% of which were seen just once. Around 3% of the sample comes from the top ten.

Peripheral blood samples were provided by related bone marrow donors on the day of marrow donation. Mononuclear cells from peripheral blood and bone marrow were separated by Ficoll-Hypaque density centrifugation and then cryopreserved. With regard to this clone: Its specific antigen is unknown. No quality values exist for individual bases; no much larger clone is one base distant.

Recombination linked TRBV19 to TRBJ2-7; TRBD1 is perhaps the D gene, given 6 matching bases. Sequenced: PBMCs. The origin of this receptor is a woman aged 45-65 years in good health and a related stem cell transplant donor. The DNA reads TGTGCCAGTAGCCAGGACAGTAGGGGCTCCTACGAGCAGTACTTC. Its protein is CASSQDSRGSYEQYF. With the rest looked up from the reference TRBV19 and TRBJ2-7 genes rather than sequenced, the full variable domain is DGGITQSPKYLFRKEGQNVTLSCEQNLNHDAMYWYRQDPGQGLRLIYYSQIVNDFQKGDIAEGYSVSREKKESFPLTVTSAQKNPTAFYLCASSQDSRGSYEQYFGPGTRLTVT.